The T cell receptor (beta chain) described here comes from a study of T cells after yellow fever vaccination (dated by TCRdb to the late 2010s). The study in broad terms: The SMART-Seq v4 Ultra Low Input RNA kit was used to prepare libraries from fractions with low cell numbers. Blood samples were taken at several timepoints before and after primary and secondary immunization, and bulk PBMC replicates and cell subsets were isolated. The cohort comprised two healthy male donors, one aged 18 to 29 and one aged 30 to 40 years. To follow T-cell clones before and after primary and booster YFV17D yellow fever vaccination, bulk TCR alpha and beta repertoires were sequenced over time.

The sample was run on an Illumina NovaSeq 6000. TCR cDNA was synthesized by 5'RACE template switching, through which a universal primer site and unique molecular identifiers were introduced. cDNA synthesis was primed from both the TCR alpha and TCR beta constant segments. Library amplification involved two PCR steps, and the second step added sample barcodes and sequencing adapters. Sequencing of libraries was performed on Illumina HiSeq 2500 (2x100 bp) or NovaSeq (2x150 bp). In the paper's pipeline: Reads were demultiplexed and collapsed into UMI consensus sequences with MIGEC, and V(D)J alignment was performed with MiXCR. Using edgeR on replicate PBMC samples, clonotypes were called vaccine-responding if FDR was below 0.01 and the log2 fold change was above 5 up to day 15. Each bulk clonotype received a CD4 or CD8 identity based on whether the sequenced CD4 or CD8 repertoire contained that clonotype at higher abundance. TCRdb took the public reads, trimmed them with fastp at Q25, ran MiXCR for clone calling and kept in-frame beta chains. All rows with the same CDR3 protein become a single entry with the most common DNA and genes. These V and J calls originate from TCRdb's pipeline instead of the authors' own analysis. This sample comprises about 220,000 distinct CDR3 sequences, under 3.5% of them detected only once. The top ten constitute less than 3.5% of the sample.

This clonotype was detected a few times. What antigen it recognizes has not been identified. No clone much larger than this one lies a single base away; base qualities are absent. V was cut back by 0 bases and J by 6 bases, leaving a gap of 12 bases between them. Its CDR3 holds 15 amino acids, cysteine through phenylalanine. Only the CDR3 portion is preserved as DNA: 45 bases, with reading frame beginning at the first base. The germline V gene (reference sequence) supplies CDR1 DFQATT and CDR2 SNEGSKA. The sample's treatment or condition label is to be understood as: live attenuated yellow fever vaccine strain. PBMCs were isolated from peripheral blood using a standard Ficoll-Paque protocol. Dynabeads CD4 and CD8 positive selection kits were used to isolate CD4 and CD8 T-cell fractions. RNA was extracted with TriZol from bulk PBMCs, CD4 and CD8 fractions, and dextramer-positive and dextramer-negative fractions.

What the research found in general, with its limitations: Compared with the primary T-cell response, the secondary T-cell response was weaker but faster, peaking on day 5 rather than day 15. A small share of clonotypes occurred in both CD4 and CD8 compartments, likely arising from convergent recombination. Computational filtering was needed because FACS-sorted repertoires could contain abundant contaminating clonotypes from the bulk population. Because the study included only a couple of donors, the extent to which the findings can be generalized is limited. Most clones expanded after primary vaccination were re-detected after the booster (about 95% of CD4 and 80% to 90% of CD8), suggesting broad memory maintenance.

The sequence joins TRBV20-1 to TRBJ1-6; the D gene is not confidently resolved. This TCR was recovered from a young man who received the YFV17D yellow fever vaccine. This sample comprised CD4+ T cells sorted from PBMCs, obtained 10 days after the yellow fever booster vaccination. The CDR3 region reads CSARDPPASNSPLHF. The nucleotide sequence reads TGCAGTGCTAGAGATCCCCCGGCCTCTAATTCACCCCTCCACTTT.